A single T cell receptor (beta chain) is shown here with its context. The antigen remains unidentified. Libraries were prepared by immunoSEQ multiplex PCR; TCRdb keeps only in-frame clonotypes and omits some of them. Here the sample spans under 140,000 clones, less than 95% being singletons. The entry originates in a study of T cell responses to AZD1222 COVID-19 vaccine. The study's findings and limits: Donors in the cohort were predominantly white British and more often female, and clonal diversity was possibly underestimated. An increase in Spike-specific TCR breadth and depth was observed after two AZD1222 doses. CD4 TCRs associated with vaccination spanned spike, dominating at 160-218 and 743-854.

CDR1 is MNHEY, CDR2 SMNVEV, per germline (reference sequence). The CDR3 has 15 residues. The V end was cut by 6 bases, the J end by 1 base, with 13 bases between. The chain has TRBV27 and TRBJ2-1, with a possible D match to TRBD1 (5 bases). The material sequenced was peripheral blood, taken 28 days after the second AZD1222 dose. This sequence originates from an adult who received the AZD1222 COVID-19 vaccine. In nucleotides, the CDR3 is TGTGCCAGCAGCCCGTCAGGGAATTCCTACAATGAGCAGTTCTTC. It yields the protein CASSPSGNSYNEQFF.